Described below is a single TCR beta chain sequence and its context. The antigen remains undetermined. An approximately 130-subject validation cohort, separate from the approximately 610-subject first cohort, supplied the donors. TCRdb's copy holds only in-frame clones and misses some; the assay was immunoSEQ multiplex PCR. This sample has 200,000 or so clones, with around four fifths found just once. This sample is part of a study of cytomegalovirus exposure and HLA in healthy donors. In the study overall: In a later analysis, it was reported that the approximately 120 validation repertoires had been produced on the same platform as the 666 repertoires belonging to the first cohort.

Broader study findings: Associated with cytomegalovirus, according to the listing, were 150 to 200 TCR beta chains. The dataset shows that most TCR sequences were rare, while some public TCRs occurred in many donors.

CDR1 is SGDLS and CDR2 is YYNGEE in the germline V gene. This CDR3 region has 15 residues. Trimming took 3 bases from V and 0 from J, leaving 10 bases between them. The specimen was PBMCs. The rearrangement links TRBV9 to TRBJ1-3; D unclear. This clonotype was obtained from a man between 18 and 35 years old in good health and CMV-seropositive. The chain's CDR3 is CASSAHPSSGNTIYF. CDR3 DNA: TGTGCCAGCAGCGCCCACCCCAGCTCTGGAAACACCATATATTTT.